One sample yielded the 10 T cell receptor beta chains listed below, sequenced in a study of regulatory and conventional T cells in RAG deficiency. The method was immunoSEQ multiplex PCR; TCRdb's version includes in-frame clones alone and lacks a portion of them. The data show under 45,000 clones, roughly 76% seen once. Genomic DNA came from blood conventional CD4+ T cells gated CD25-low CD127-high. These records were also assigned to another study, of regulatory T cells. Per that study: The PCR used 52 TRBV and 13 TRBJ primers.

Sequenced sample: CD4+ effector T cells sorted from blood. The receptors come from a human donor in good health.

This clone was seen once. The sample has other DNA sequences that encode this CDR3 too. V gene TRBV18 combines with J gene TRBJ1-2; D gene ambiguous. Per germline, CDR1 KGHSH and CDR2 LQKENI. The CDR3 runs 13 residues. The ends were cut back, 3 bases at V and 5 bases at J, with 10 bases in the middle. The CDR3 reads CASSPDGSYGYTF. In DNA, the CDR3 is TGTGCCAGCTCACCGGACGGGAGTTATGGCTACACCTTC.

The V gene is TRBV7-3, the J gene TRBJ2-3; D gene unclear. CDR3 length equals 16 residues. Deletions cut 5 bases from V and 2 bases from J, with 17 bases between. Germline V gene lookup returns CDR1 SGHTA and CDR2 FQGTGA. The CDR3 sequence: CASSPSGGVYTDTQYF. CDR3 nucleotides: TGTGCCAGCAGCCCGTCCGGTGGGGTTTACACAGATACGCAGTATTTT. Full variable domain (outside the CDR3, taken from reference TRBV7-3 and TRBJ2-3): GAGVSQTPSNKVTEKGKYVELRCDPISGHTALYWYRQSLGQGPEFLIYFQGTGAADDSGLPNDRFFAVRPEGSVSTLKIQRTERGDSAVYLCASSPSGGVYTDTQYFGPGTRLTVL.

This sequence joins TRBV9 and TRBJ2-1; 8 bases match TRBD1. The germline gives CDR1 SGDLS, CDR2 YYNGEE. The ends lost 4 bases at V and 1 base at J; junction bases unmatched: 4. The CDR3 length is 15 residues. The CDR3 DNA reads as TGTGCCAGCAGCATAGGACAGGGATCCTACAATGAGCAGTTCTTC. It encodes CASSIGQGSYNEQFF.

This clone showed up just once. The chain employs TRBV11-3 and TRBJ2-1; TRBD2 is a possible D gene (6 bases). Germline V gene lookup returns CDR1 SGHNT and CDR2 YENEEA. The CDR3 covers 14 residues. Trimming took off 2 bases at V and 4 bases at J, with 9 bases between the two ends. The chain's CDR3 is CASSLRGTYNEQFF. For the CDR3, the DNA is TGTGCCAGCAGCTTACGGGGGACGTACAATGAGCAGTTCTTC.

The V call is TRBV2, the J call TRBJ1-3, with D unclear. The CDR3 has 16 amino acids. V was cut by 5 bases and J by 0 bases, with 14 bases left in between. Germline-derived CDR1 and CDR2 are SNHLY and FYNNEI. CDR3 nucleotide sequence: TGTGCCAGCAGTTCAAGCAGGCAGAGCTCTGGAAACACCATATATTTT. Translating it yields CASSSSRQSSGNTIYF.

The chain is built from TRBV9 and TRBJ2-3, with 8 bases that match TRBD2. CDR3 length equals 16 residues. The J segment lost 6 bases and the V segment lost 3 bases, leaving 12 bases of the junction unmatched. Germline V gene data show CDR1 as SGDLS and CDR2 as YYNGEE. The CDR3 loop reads CASSEGGRGGMDTQYF. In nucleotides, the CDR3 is TGTGCCAGCAGCGAGGGAGGACGGGGGGGCATGGATACGCAGTATTTT.

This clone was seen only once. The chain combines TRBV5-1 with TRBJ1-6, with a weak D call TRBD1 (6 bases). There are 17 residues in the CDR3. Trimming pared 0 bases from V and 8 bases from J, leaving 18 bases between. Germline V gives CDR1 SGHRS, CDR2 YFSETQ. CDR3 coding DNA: TGCGCCAGCAGCTTGGCCCTGACAGGTCCTGTCGATTCACCCCTCCACTTT. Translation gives CASSLALTGPVDSPLHF.

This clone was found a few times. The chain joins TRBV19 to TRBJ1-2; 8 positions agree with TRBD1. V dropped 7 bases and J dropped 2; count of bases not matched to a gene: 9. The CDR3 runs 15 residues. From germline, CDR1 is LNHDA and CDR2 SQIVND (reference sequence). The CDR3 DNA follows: TGTGCCAGTACCCCCTCCCGGACAGGGAACTATGGCTACACCTTC. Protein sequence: CASTPSRTGNYGYTF. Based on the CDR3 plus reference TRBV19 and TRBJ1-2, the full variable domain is DGGITQSPKYLFRKEGQNVTLSCEQNLNHDAMYWYRQDPGQGLRLIYYSQIVNDFQKGDIAEGYSVSREKKESFPLTVTSAQKNPTAFYLCASTPSRTGNYGYTFGSGTRLTVV.

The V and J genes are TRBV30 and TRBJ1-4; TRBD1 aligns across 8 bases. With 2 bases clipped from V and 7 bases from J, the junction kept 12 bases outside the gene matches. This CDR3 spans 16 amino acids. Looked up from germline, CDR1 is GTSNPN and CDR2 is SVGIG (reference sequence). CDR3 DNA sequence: TGTGCCTGGAGTCCTTACCTTGGACAGGGAGTTGAAAAACTGTTTTTT. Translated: CAWSPYLGQGVEKLFF.

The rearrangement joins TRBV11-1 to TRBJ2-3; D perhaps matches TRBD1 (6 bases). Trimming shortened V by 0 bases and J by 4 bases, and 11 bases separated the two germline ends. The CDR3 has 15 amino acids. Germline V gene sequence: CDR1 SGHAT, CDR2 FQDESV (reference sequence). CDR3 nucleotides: TGTGCCAGCAGCTTAGCGGGGGCTGGATCAGATACGCAGTATTTT. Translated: CASSLAGAGSDTQYF. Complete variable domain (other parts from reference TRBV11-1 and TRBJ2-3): EAEVAQSPRYKITEKSQAVAFWCDPISGHATLYWYRQILGQGPELLVQFQDESVVDDSQLPKDRFSAERLKGVDSTLKIQPAELGDSAMYLCASSLAGAGSDTQYFGPGTRLTVL.